These 13 T cell receptor beta chains were all obtained from the same sample, sequenced in a study of OX40 agonist ivuxolimab in advanced cancers. Assay used: immunoSEQ multiplex PCR; TCRdb lists only in-frame clones, some missing. Among around 53,000 clones listed, roughly 85% were seen once. This specimen was CD4+ or CD8+ T cells sorted from blood, taken in a trial of the OX40 agonist ivuxolimab. All receptors come from an adult with an advanced solid tumor such as melanoma, head and neck, liver or kidney cancer.

The rearrangement uses TRBV4-3 and TRBJ2-3, with D possibly being TRBD2 (6 bases). V dropped 0 bases and J dropped 2 bases, with 18 bases sitting between them. The CDR3 sequence is 18 residues long. CDR1 and CDR2 (germline): LGHNA, YSLEER. The DNA of the CDR3 is TGCGCCAGCAGCCAAGATCGTAGGCTAGCGACGCACACAGATACGCAGTATTTT. This translates into CASSQDRRLATHTDTQYF.

The gene calls are TRBV19 and TRBJ2-3, with 11 bases lining up with TRBD2. V was clipped by 6 bases and J by 7 bases; unmatched bases: 9. The CDR3 is made up of 15 amino acids. In germline, CDR1 is LNHDA, CDR2 SQIVND (reference sequence). CDR3 region: CASRELAGEGHTQYF. In DNA, the CDR3 is TGTGCCAGTAGGGAACTAGCGGGGGAGGGACATACGCAGTATTTT. Full variable domain (missing parts from reference TRBV19 and TRBJ2-3): DGGITQSPKYLFRKEGQNVTLSCEQNLNHDAMYWYRQDPGQGLRLIYYSQIVNDFQKGDIAEGYSVSREKKESFPLTVTSAQKNPTAFYLCASRELAGEGHTQYFGPGTRLTVL.

This clone is termed medium-sized (0.01 to 0.1%). V gene TRBV28 combines with J gene TRBJ1-5; maybe TRBD1 (6 bases). V gave up 3 bases and J gave up 7 bases, with 10 bases separating them. This CDR3 has 13 residues. Germline loops: CDR1 MDHEN, CDR2 SYDVKM. The CDR3 DNA reads as TGTGCCAGCAGTTTCCCGGACAGACAGCCCCAGCATTTT. It translates to CASSFPDRQPQHF. Complete variable domain (other parts from reference TRBV28 and TRBJ1-5): DVKVTQSSRYLVKRTGEKVFLECVQDMDHENMFWYRQDPGLGLRLIYFSYDVKMKEKGDIPEGYSVSREKKERFSLILESASTNQTSMYLCASSFPDRQPQHFGDGTRLSIL.

This sequence joins TRBV7-3 and TRBJ2-1, with D tentatively TRBD1 (5 bases). The germline V gene has CDR1 SGHTA and CDR2 FQGTGA. The CDR3 loop spans 15 amino acids. Trimming removed 5 bases from V and 8 bases from J, with 19 bases in between. The CDR3 sequence: CASSPSLGLIDEQFF. Here the CDR3 DNA reads TGTGCCAGCAGCCCCTCGTTGGGGCTAATAGATGAGCAGTTCTTC.

This rearrangement joins TRBV6-5 to TRBJ2-2, with D possibly matching TRBD1 (6 bases). V was pared by 5 bases and J by 8 bases, with 12 bases between. The CDR3 covers 13 residues. CDR1 and CDR2 (germline): MNHEY, SVGAGI. CDR3 nucleotides: TGTGCCAGCAGTCCAGGGGCCCTGGGGGAGCTGTTTTTT. This encodes CASSPGALGELFF.

This clone has a single count. The V and J genes are TRBV7-8 and TRBJ2-3; 7 positions agree with TRBD1. The length of the CDR3 is 14 residues. V was clipped by 3 bases and J by 4 bases; unmatched bases: 4. Germline CDR1 and CDR2: SGHVS and FQNEAQ. The DNA of the CDR3 is TGTGCCAGCAGCTTGACAGGGCCCGCAGATACGCAGTATTTT. This sequence encodes CASSLTGPADTQYF.

J is TRBJ2-1 and V is TRBV6-4; possible D gene TRBD1, 5 bases. The germline V gene encodes CDR1 MRHNA and CDR2 SNTAGT. Trimming cost V 10 bases and J 1 base, with 17 bases left between them. The CDR3 extends over 15 amino acids. CDR3 nucleotides: TGTGCCACCGCAGTCTTTCCAGGGTCCTACAATGAGCAGTTCTTC. Protein: CATAVFPGSYNEQFF.

Comments on this clone: The same CDR3 is also encoded by other DNA sequences in this sample. The genes are TRBV4-3 and TRBJ2-5, with D possibly being TRBD1 (6 bases). This CDR3 has 14 residues. CDR1 is LGHNA and CDR2 is YSLEER in the germline V gene. Trimming took off 0 bases at V and 4 bases at J, with 9 bases between the two ends. The chain's CDR3 is CASSQDPGVETQYF. The CDR3 bases are TGCGCCAGCAGCCAAGATCCAGGGGTAGAGACCCAGTACTTC.

This chain joins TRBV7-9 and TRBJ1-4; D not resolved. This CDR3 contains 15 residues. Per germline, CDR1 SEHNR and CDR2 FQNEAQ (reference sequence). Trimming took off 5 bases at V and 8 bases at J, with 18 bases between the two ends. This CDR3 is CASSVVGIDGEKLFF. The CDR3 DNA reads as TGTGCCAGCAGCGTTGTCGGGATAGACGGGGAAAAACTGTTTTTT. The variable domain in full, completed from reference TRBV7-9 and TRBJ1-4, reads DTGVSQNPRHKITKRGQNVTFRCDPISEHNRLYWYRQTLGQGPEFLTYFQNEAQLEKSRLLSDRFSAERPKGSFSTLEIQRTEQGDSAMYLCASSVVGIDGEKLFFGSGTQLSVL.

V and J are TRBV10-3 and TRBJ2-7; D unresolved. With 8 bases removed from V and 1 base from J, the gap between germline ends came to 12 bases. Germline CDR1 is ENHRY and CDR2 is SYGVKD. The CDR3 has 13 residues. As DNA, the CDR3 is TGTGCCATCCAAAACGCCCTTTCCTACGAGCAGTACGTC. Translation: CAIQNALSYEQYV.

The V gene is TRBV5-6, the J gene TRBJ2-7; a possible D gene is TRBD2 (6 bases). Germline CDR1 reads SGHDT; CDR2 reads YYEEEE. V was shortened by 3 bases and J by 1 base, with 14 bases between the two germline ends. This CDR3 is 15 amino acids long. CDR3 amino acids: CASSSAGSRSYEQYV. The CDR3, as DNA: TGTGCCAGCAGCTCCGCGGGGTCTAGATCCTACGAGCAGTACGTC.

V is TRBV10-3 and J is TRBJ2-1, with D possibly TRBD1 on 5 matching bases. The germline V gene encodes CDR1 ENHRY and CDR2 SYGVKD. CDR3 length equals 16 residues. The germline V and J ends were trimmed by 0 bases and 7 bases, with 16 bases remaining between them. CDR3: CAISESKGVPHNEQFF. CDR3 bases: TGTGCCATCAGTGAGTCGAAAGGGGTCCCCCATAATGAGCAGTTCTTC.

The chain recombines TRBV6-6 with TRBJ1-1; D unclear. V was cut by 0 bases and J by 5 bases, with 7 bases left in between. Germline assignment: CDR1 MNHNY and CDR2 SVGAGI (reference sequence). The CDR3 extends over 13 amino acids. The CDR3 DNA is TGTGCCAGCAGTTACTCGCCAGGAACTGAAGCTTTCTTT. This encodes CASSYSPGTEAFF.